This passage covers 30 T cell receptor beta chains from one sample sequenced in a study of radiation and T cells in renal cell carcinoma. TCRdb's table, derived via immunoSEQ multiplex PCR, lists solely in-frame clones and lacks some. Among 140,000 or so clones listed, nearly 90% were seen once. Time point meaning: baseline pretreatment blood. The treatment denotes: 15 Gy SBRT to primary tumor, nephrectomy 4 weeks later. The material sequenced was blood, taken from a patient whose treatment included radiotherapy and nephrectomy. These receptors all come from a woman in her fifties or sixties with renal cell carcinoma.

The rearrangement joins TRBV13 to TRBJ2-1; 10 nucleotides align to TRBD2. Germline assignment: CDR1 PRHDT and CDR2 FYEKMQ (reference sequence). The ends lost 1 base at V and 4 bases at J; junction bases unmatched: 10. This CDR3 spans 18 amino acids. The DNA of the CDR3 is TGTGCCAGCAGCTTAGAGAAGCCTAGCGGGGGTTTATACAATGAGCAGTTCTTC. This sequence encodes CASSLEKPSGGLYNEQFF.

V is TRBV19 and J is TRBJ1-1, with D possibly being TRBD1 (5 bases). Germline V CDR1 and CDR2: LNHDA, SQIVND (reference sequence). The CDR3 loop spans 9 amino acids. The ends were cut back, 8 bases at V and 8 bases at J, with 6 bases in the middle. The CDR3 DNA reads as TGTGCCAGTGGGGCAGAAGCTTTCTTT. Residues: CASGAEAFF.

The chain combines TRBV14 with TRBJ2-1, with 7 bases fitting TRBD2. The length of the CDR3 is 15 residues. Germline lookup yields CDR1 SGHDN and CDR2 FVKESK. V lost 3 bases, J lost 4 bases, and 6 bases stayed unmatched. This CDR3 is CASSQPGLVYNEQFF. CDR3 bases: TGTGCCAGCAGCCAGCCAGGACTAGTATACAATGAGCAGTTCTTC.

The chain carries TRBV5-5 and TRBJ2-2, with D perhaps being TRBD1 or TRBD2 (5 bases each). V shed 1 base and J shed 6 bases, with 7 bases lying between them. The CDR3 runs to 13 residues. Per the germline V gene, CDR1 is SGHKS and CDR2 is YYEKEE (reference sequence). For the CDR3, the DNA is TGTGCCAGCAGCTTGTGGGGGTCCGGGGAGCTGTTTTTT. This codes for CASSLWGSGELFF.

This chain links TRBV5-1 with TRBJ1-2, with 8 bases identical to TRBD1. The germline V gene has CDR1 SGHRS and CDR2 YFSETQ. This CDR3 has 13 residues. V was pared by 3 bases and J by 6 bases, with 4 bases of the junction left unmatched. The CDR3 DNA reads TGCGCCAGCAGCTACTCGGGACAGGATGGCTACACCTTC. Translation: CASSYSGQDGYTF.

About this clone itself: Other DNA sequences in this specimen translate into the identical CDR3. The rearrangement links TRBV4-3 to TRBJ2-1, with D perhaps TRBD2 (6 bases). This CDR3 comprises 15 residues. Germline loops: CDR1 LGHNA, CDR2 YSLEER. Trimming stripped 0 bases from V and 4 bases from J, with 10 bases between. The chain's CDR3 is CASSQEGGPYNEQFF. CDR3 in DNA: TGCGCCAGCAGCCAAGAGGGAGGCCCTTACAATGAGCAGTTCTTC.

The rearrangement joins TRBV6-1 to TRBJ2-1; D unresolved. The V end lost 7 bases, the J end lost 7 bases, and 14 bases lay between the germline ends. Per the germline V gene, CDR1 is MNHNS and CDR2 is SASEGT. The CDR3 has 13 amino acids. The CDR3 loop is CASTRSNGNEQFF. CDR3 sequence (DNA): TGTGCCAGCACCCGAAGTAATGGGAATGAGCAGTTCTTC.

The chain couples TRBV7-9 to TRBJ2-3; 12 nucleotides line up with TRBD2. The CDR3 sequence is 17 residues long. From germline, CDR1 is SEHNR and CDR2 FQNEAQ (reference sequence). J gave up 3 bases and V 5 bases, and 9 bases lay outside the gene matches. In DNA form, the CDR3 reads TGTGCCAGCAGCCAGTCAGGACTAGCGGGGCAAACAGATACGCAGTATTTT. Protein sequence: CASSQSGLAGQTDTQYF.

This clone was observed a few times. Its ends do not fully match the called genes, so a read error is possible. The chain carries TRBV19 and TRBJ1-2; D might be TRBD1 (6 bases). Germline CDR1 LNHDA, CDR2 SQIVND (reference sequence). The CDR3 totals 12 residues. The chain's CDR3 is CASSTATGHQSF. For the CDR3, the DNA is TGTGCCAGTAGCACTGCTACAGGGCATCAGTCCTTC.

Here the CDR3 DNA reads TGCGCCAGCAGCCAAGGGATGGCGGTACGGGCTCTCTATGGCTACACCTTC. This gives the protein CASSQGMAVRALYGYTF. The chain links TRBV4-1 to TRBJ1-2, with D uncertain. V was shortened by 1 base and J by 4 bases, with 19 bases between the two germline ends. This CDR3 is built from 17 residues. Germline values: CDR1 MGHRA, CDR2 YSYEKL.

This chain links TRBV2 with TRBJ2-7; possible D gene TRBD1, 6 bases. In germline, CDR1 is SNHLY, CDR2 FYNNEI. The CDR3 is 15 residues long. Trimming took 1 base from V and 5 from J, leaving 15 bases between them. CDR3: CASSEEARGGDEQYF. The CDR3 region has the DNA TGTGCCAGCAGTGAAGAGGCCAGGGGTGGCGACGAGCAGTACTTC.

This sequence joins TRBV7-2 and TRBJ1-5; D not certain. This CDR3 has 16 residues. V was cut by 1 base and J by 0 bases, with 10 bases left in between. Germline V gives CDR1 SGHTA, CDR2 FQGNSA. DNA for the CDR3: TGTGCCAGCAGCTTAGAAATAGGGTATAGCAATCAGCCCCAGCATTTT. Amino acid sequence: CASSLEIGYSNQPQHF.

The rearrangement uses TRBV18 and TRBJ1-1, with TRBD1 matching over 7 bases. This CDR3 is built from 14 residues. The trim removed 3 bases at V and 4 bases at J, leaving 5 bases unmatched. The germline gives CDR1 KGHSH, CDR2 LQKENI. In nucleotides, the CDR3 is TGTGCCAGCTCACCTTATGACAGGGTCACTGAAGCTTTCTTT. Protein product: CASSPYDRVTEAFF.

The V call is TRBV7-9, the J call TRBJ1-1, with D maybe TRBD1 (6 bases). Trimming left V 1 base short and J 4 bases short, with 16 bases between. Germline V CDR1 and CDR2: SEHNR, FQNEAQ (reference sequence). The CDR3 length is 16 residues. DNA for the CDR3: TGTGCCAGCAGCTTAGTTAGACAGGTCGGAGTCACTGAAGCTTTCTTT. It is translated as CASSLVRQVGVTEAFF.

Only one count was recorded for this clone. V usage is TRBV5-1 and J usage is TRBJ2-6; D is unresolved. CDR1 SGHRS and CDR2 YFSETQ come from the germline V gene. The length of the CDR3 is 17 residues. V shed 0 bases and J shed 1 base, with 11 bases lying between them. CDR3 sequence (DNA): TGCGCCAGCAGCTTGGTAGGCGGCGGATCTGGGGCCAACGTCCTGACTTTC. It is translated as CASSLVGGGSGANVLTF. The variable domain in full, with the rest retrieved from reference TRBV5-1 and TRBJ2-6, is KAGVTQTPRYLIKTRGQQVTLSCSPISGHRSVSWYQQTPGQGLQFLFEYFSETQRNKGNFPGRFSGRQFSNSRSEMNVSTLELGDSALYLCASSLVGGGSGANVLTFGAGSRLTVL.

V and J are TRBV5-6 and TRBJ1-1; no clear D. Trimming removed 0 bases at V and 3 bases at J, with 12 bases between. The CDR3 contains 15 residues. Per germline, CDR1 SGHDT and CDR2 YYEEEE. The chain's CDR3 is CASSLGGQQYTEAFF. In DNA form, the CDR3 reads TGTGCCAGCAGCTTGGGGGGTCAGCAGTACACTGAAGCTTTCTTT.

The chain uses TRBV5-1 and TRBJ2-3, with TRBD2 matching 9 bases. The CDR3 totals 16 residues. CDR1 and CDR2 (germline): SGHRS, YFSETQ. V dropped 1 base and J dropped 6; count of bases not matched to a gene: 9. The CDR3 nucleotides read TGCGCCAGCAGCTTGCTCGGCGGGGGGGCCCTGGATACGCAGTATTTT. This codes for CASSLLGGGALDTQYF.

V is TRBV19 and J is TRBJ2-3, with D perhaps TRBD1 (5 bases). The V gene's germline CDR1 is LNHDA and CDR2 SQIVND (reference sequence). CDR3 length: 14 amino acids. V was pared by 2 bases and J by 0 bases, with 6 bases between. CDR3: CASSIRGSTDTQYF. The CDR3 bases are TGTGCCAGTAGTATAAGGGGTAGCACAGATACGCAGTATTTT.

The chain recombines TRBV14 with TRBJ1-1; D remains unclear. Trimming took 4 bases from V and 1 from J, leaving 7 bases between them. Germline CDR1 is SGHDN and CDR2 is FVKESK. The CDR3 has 13 residues. The CDR3 sequence is CASSRGKNTEAFF. The CDR3 nucleotides read TGTGCCAGCAGCCGAGGCAAGAACACTGAAGCTTTCTTT. Full variable domain (missing parts from reference TRBV14 and TRBJ1-1): EAGVTQFPSHSVIEKGQTVTLRCDPISGHDNLYWYRRVMGKEIKFLLHFVKESKQDESGMPNNRFLAERTGGTYSTLKVQPAELEDSGVYFCASSRGKNTEAFFGQGTRLTVV.

V usage is TRBV7-8 and J usage is TRBJ1-1; tentatively, D is TRBD1 (6 bases). The V end was cut by 4 bases, the J end by 1 base, with 10 bases between. The germline CDR1 and CDR2 sequences are SGHVS and FQNEAQ. CDR3 length equals 14 residues. The CDR3 reads CASSSKGQNTEAFF. Written as DNA, the CDR3 is TGTGCCAGCAGCTCCAAGGGACAGAACACTGAAGCTTTCTTT.

Concerning this clone: The germline gene is not matched at one end of the junction; a read error may be the cause. The chain employs TRBV27 and TRBJ2-7, with 8 bases matching TRBD2. The CDR3 has 15 amino acids. Looked up from germline, CDR1 is MNHEY and CDR2 is SMNVEV (reference sequence). The CDR3 sequence is CASSLYGGEAYEQYF. The DNA for the CDR3 is TGTGCCAGCAGCTTATACGGGGGGGAAGCCTACGAGCAGTACTTC.

The chain employs TRBV7-3 and TRBJ2-3; D could derive from TRBD1 or TRBD2 (5 bases each). The CDR3 is 15 amino acids. V shed 1 base and J shed 0 bases, with 8 bases lying between them. The germline gives CDR1 SGHTA, CDR2 FQGTGA. The CDR3 loop is CASSLIGASTDTQYF. CDR3 DNA: TGTGCCAGCAGCTTAATCGGGGCTAGCACAGATACGCAGTATTTT.

This sequence joins TRBV10-3 and TRBJ1-4, with D perhaps matching TRBD1 (6 bases). Germline CDR1 reads ENHRY; CDR2 reads SYGVKD. The length of the CDR3 is 14 residues. Trimming removed 11 bases from V and 6 bases from J, with 19 bases in between. This CDR3 is CASRGSGGYEKLFF. DNA for the CDR3: TGTGCCTCCCGTGGGTCTGGGGGCTATGAAAAACTGTTTTTT.

This rearrangement joins TRBV20-1 to TRBJ1-2; no firm D call. The V and J ends lost 0 bases and 8 bases respectively, with 7 bases between them. The CDR3 has 11 amino acids. The germline CDR1 and CDR2 sequences are DFQATT and SNEGSKA (reference sequence). In DNA form, the CDR3 reads TGCAGTGCTAGAGAGAGACTCGGCTACACCTTC. It specifies CSARERLGYTF.

This chain connects TRBV6-5 to TRBJ1-5; the match to TRBD1 covers 8 bases. This CDR3 region has 14 residues. The germline gives CDR1 MNHEY, CDR2 SVGAGI. J was trimmed by 1 base and V by 8 bases; bases with no gene match: 4. Here the CDR3 DNA reads TGTGCCAGCCGAGGACAGGGAAGCAATCAGCCCCAGCATTTT. Residues: CASRGQGSNQPQHF.

This chain uses TRBV5-4 with TRBJ1-2, with 8 bases identical to TRBD1. This CDR3 spans 14 amino acids. From germline, CDR1 is SGHNT and CDR2 YYREEE (reference sequence). V lost 2 bases and J lost 4; bases outside the gene matches: 4. The CDR3 sequence: CASSLDRGTYGYTF. The CDR3 DNA reads TGTGCCAGCAGCTTAGACAGGGGAACCTATGGCTACACCTTC.

This chain connects TRBV29-1 to TRBJ1-2; TRBD1 aligns across 7 bases. The CDR3 consists of 13 residues. With 7 bases clipped from V and 7 bases from J, the junction kept 12 bases outside the gene matches. Per germline, CDR1 SQVTM and CDR2 ANQGSEA. CDR3 DNA: TGCAGCGAATCATCGAGGGGGCGGGGTGGCTACACCTTC. Its protein is CSESSRGRGGYTF.

The sample holds one count of this clone. V gene TRBV7-3 combines with J gene TRBJ2-2; D unresolved. The CDR3 is 15 residues long. Germline values: CDR1 SGHTA, CDR2 FQGTGA. V lost 1 base and J 0 bases, leaving 6 bases between the germline ends. The CDR3 bases are TGTGCCAGCAGCTTAAATCTTCCGAACACCGGGGAGCTGTTTTTT. Protein: CASSLNLPNTGELFF.

The chain is built from TRBV7-2 and TRBJ2-7; a possible D gene is TRBD1 (5 bases). This CDR3 is 14 amino acids long. V lost 5 bases and J 5 bases, leaving 16 bases between the germline ends. From germline, CDR1 is SGHTA and CDR2 FQGNSA. This CDR3 is CASSIRHQGHEQYF. The DNA for the CDR3 is TGTGCCAGCAGCATTAGACATCAGGGCCACGAGCAGTACTTC.

V gene TRBV6-5 combines with J gene TRBJ2-5; D is uncertain. Gene TRBJ2-7 matches the end of the DNA better, so the J call may be wrong. CDR1 MNHEY and CDR2 SVGAGI come from the germline V gene. This CDR3 is 16 amino acids long. CDR3 residues: CASSYSRFVFSYEQYF. DNA for the CDR3: TGTGCCAGCAGTTACTCACGGTTCGTCTTCTCCTACGAGCAGTACTTC.